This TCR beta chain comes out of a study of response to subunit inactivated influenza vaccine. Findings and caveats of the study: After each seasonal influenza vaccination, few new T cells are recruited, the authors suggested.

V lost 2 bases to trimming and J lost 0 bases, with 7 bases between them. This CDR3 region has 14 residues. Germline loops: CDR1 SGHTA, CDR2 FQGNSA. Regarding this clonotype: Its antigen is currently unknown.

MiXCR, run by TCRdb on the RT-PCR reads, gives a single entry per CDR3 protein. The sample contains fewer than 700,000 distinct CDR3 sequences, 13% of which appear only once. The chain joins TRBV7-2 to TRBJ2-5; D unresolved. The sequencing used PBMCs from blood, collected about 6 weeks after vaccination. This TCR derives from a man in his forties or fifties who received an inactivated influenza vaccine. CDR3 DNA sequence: TGTGCCAGCAGCTTAAGGTTCCACCAAGAGACCCAGTACTTC. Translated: CASSLRFHQETQYF.